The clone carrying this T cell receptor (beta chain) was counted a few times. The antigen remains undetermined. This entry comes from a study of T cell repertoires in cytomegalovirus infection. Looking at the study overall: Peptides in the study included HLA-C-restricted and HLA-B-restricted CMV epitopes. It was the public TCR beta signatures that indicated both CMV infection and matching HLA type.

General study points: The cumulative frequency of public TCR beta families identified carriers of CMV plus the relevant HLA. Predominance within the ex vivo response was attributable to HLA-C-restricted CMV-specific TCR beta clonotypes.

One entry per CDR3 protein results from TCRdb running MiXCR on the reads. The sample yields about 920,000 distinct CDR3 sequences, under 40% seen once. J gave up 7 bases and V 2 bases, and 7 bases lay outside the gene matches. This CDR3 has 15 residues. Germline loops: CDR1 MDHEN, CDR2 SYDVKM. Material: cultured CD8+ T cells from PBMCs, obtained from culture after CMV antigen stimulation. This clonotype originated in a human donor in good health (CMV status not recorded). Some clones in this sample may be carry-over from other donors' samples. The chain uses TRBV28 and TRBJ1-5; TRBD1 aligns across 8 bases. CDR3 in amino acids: CASSLGQGYRQPQHF. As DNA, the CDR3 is TGTGCCAGCAGTTTAGGACAGGGTTATCGGCAGCCCCAGCATTTT.